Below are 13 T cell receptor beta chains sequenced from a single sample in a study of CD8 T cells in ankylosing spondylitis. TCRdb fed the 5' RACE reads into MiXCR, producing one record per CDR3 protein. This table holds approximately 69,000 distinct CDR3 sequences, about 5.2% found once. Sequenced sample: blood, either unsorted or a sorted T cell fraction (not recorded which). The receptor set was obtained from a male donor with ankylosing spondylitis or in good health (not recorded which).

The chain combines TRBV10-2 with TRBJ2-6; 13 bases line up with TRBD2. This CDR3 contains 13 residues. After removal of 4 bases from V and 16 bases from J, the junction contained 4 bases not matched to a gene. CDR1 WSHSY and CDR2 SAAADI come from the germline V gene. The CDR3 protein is CASSATSGGPLTF. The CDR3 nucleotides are TGCGCCAGCAGTGCGACTAGCGGGGGGCCTCTGACTTTC.

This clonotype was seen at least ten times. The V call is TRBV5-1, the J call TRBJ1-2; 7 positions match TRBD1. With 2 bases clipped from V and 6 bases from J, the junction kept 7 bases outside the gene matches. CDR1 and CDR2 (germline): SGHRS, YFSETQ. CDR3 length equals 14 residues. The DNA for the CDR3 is TGCGCCAGCAGCTTCTCACAGGGGACCGATGGCTACACCTTC. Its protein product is CASSFSQGTDGYTF. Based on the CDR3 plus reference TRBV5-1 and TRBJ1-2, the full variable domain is KAGVTQTPRYLIKTRGQQVTLSCSPISGHRSVSWYQQTPGQGLQFLFEYFSETQRNKGNFPGRFSGRQFSNSRSEMNVSTLELGDSALYLCASSFSQGTDGYTFGSGTRLTVV.

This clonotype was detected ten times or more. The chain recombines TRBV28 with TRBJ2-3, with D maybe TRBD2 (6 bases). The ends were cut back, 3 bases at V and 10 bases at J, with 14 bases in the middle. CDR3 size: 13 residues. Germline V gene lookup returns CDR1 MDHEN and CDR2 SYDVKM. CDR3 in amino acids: CASSFQRLDAQYF. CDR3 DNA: TGTGCCAGCAGTTTTCAAAGACTAGACGCGCAGTATTTT.

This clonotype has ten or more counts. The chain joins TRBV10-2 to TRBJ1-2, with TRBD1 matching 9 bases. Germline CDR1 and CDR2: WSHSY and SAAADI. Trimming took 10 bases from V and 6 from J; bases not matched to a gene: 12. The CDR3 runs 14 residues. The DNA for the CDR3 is TGCGCCACCCAGCAAGGGGACAGGGCGAATGGCTACACCTTC. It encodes CATQQGDRANGYTF.

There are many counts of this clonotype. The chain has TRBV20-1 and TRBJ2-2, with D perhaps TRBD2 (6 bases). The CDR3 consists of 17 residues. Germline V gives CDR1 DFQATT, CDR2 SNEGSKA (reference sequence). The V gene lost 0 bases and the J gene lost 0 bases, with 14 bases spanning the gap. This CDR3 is CSARDSRGFANTGELFF. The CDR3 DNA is TGCAGTGCTAGAGATTCCCGGGGGTTCGCGAACACCGGGGAGCTGTTTTTT.

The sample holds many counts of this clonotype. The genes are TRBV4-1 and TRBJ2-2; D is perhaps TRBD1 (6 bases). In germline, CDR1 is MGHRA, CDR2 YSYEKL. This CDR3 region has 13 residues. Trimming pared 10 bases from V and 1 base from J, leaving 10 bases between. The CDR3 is CATMDRNTGELFF. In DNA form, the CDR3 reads TGCGCCACCATGGACAGGAACACCGGGGAGCTGTTTTTT.

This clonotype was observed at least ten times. CDR3 residues: CATTQGTYNEQFF. In nucleotides, the CDR3 is TGTGCCACCACACAGGGGACCTACAATGAGCAGTTCTTC. This chain uses TRBV10-3 with TRBJ2-1, with 7 nucleotides matching TRBD1. Germline trimming cut 10 bases from V and 2 bases from J; bases unmatched to any gene: 5. The CDR3 loop spans 13 amino acids. CDR1 is ENHRY, CDR2 SYGVKD, per germline.

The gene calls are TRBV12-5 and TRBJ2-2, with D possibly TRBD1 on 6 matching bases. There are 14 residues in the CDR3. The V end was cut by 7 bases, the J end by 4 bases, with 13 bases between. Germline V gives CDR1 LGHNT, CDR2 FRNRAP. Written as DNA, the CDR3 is TGTGCTAGTGCCAAGGACAGTTCCACCGGGGAGCTGTTTTTT. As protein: CASAKDSSTGELFF.

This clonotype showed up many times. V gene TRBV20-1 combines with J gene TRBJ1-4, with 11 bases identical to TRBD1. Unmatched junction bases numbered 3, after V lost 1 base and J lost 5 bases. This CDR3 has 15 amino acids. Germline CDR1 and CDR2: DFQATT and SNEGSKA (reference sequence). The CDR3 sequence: CSARGTGGKNEKLFF. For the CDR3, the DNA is TGCAGTGCTAGAGGGACAGGGGGCAAAAATGAAAAACTGTTTTTT.

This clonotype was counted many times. CDR3 bases: TGCGCCAGCAGCCAAGGGCGGGGGGGTAGCTCCTACGAGCAGTACTTC. It yields the protein CASSQGRGGSSYEQYF. The chain is built from TRBV4-1 and TRBJ2-7, with 9 bases that match TRBD2. This CDR3 is 16 amino acids long. Germline V CDR1 and CDR2: MGHRA, YSYEKL. The trim removed 1 base at V and 0 bases at J, leaving 4 bases unmatched.

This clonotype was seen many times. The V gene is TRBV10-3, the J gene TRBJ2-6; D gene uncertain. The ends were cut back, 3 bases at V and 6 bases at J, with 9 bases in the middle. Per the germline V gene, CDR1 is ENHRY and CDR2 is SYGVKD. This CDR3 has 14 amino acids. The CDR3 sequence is CAISDSSVANVLTF. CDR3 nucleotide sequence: TGTGCCATCAGTGATTCGAGTGTGGCCAACGTCCTGACTTTC.

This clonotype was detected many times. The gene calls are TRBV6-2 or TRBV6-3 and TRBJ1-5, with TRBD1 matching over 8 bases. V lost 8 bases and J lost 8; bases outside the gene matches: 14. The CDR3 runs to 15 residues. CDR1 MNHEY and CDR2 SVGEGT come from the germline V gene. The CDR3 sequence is CASGMWTGLGEPQHF. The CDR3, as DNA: TGTGCCAGCGGAATGTGGACAGGGCTAGGGGAGCCCCAGCATTTT.

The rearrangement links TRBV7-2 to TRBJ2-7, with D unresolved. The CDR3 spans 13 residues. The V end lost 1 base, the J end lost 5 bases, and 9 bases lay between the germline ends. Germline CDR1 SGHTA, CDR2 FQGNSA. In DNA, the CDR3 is TGTGCCAGCAGCTTAGTGGTTGGTGACGAGCAGTACTTC. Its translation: CASSLVVGDEQYF.